These 10 T cell receptor beta chains came from one sample sequenced in a study of OX40 agonist ivuxolimab in advanced cancers. Profiled with immunoSEQ multiplex PCR; TCRdb holds only in-frame clones, not every one. The table includes about 120,000 clones, 75% to 90% detected once. The specimen was CD4+ or CD8+ T cells sorted from blood, collected in a trial of the OX40 agonist ivuxolimab. These receptors came from an adult with an advanced solid tumor such as melanoma, head and neck, liver or kidney cancer.

This chain uses TRBV10-3 with TRBJ2-5; 7 positions match TRBD1. V shed 2 bases, J shed 0 bases, and the junction held 6 bases outside the gene matches. The CDR3 is 16 amino acids. Germline lookup yields CDR1 ENHRY and CDR2 SYGVKD. CDR3 residues: CAISEIWGQNQETQYF. DNA for the CDR3: TGTGCCATCAGTGAGATTTGGGGACAGAACCAAGAGACCCAGTACTTC.

The gene calls are TRBV4-3 and TRBJ1-5, with 7 bases aligning to TRBD1. The ends lost 0 bases at V and 4 bases at J; junction bases unmatched: 6. CDR3 length equals 16 residues. Germline-derived CDR1 and CDR2 are LGHNA and YSLEER. As DNA, the CDR3 is TGCGCCAGCAGCCAAGAATGGGACAGAAGAAATCAGCCCCAGCATTTT. It yields the protein CASSQEWDRRNQPQHF.

The chain couples TRBV29-1 to TRBJ2-1; 8 nucleotides align to TRBD1. With 5 bases clipped from V and 4 bases from J, the junction kept 13 bases outside the gene matches. CDR1 and CDR2 (germline): SQVTM, ANQGSEA. This CDR3 has 16 residues. The CDR3 nucleotides are TGCAGCGTTTCCATACGGACAGGGAAGTCATACAATGAGCAGTTCTTC. Protein: CSVSIRTGKSYNEQFF.

This clone has more than one count but fewer than ten. This chain uses TRBV18 with TRBJ1-2, with D possibly matching TRBD1 (6 bases). Trimming stripped 4 bases from V and 5 bases from J, with 11 bases between. The CDR3 has 13 residues. The V gene's germline CDR1 is KGHSH and CDR2 LQKENI. This chain's CDR3 is CASSQQGPYGYTF. The CDR3 DNA reads TGTGCCAGCTCACAACAGGGACCTTATGGCTACACCTTC.

The CDR3 DNA reads as TGTGCCAGCAGTTTAAACCCCGAAATCTATGGCTACACCTTC. Translating gives CASSLNPEIYGYTF. This chain joins TRBV28 and TRBJ1-2; D not certain. This CDR3 is built from 14 residues. CDR1 is MDHEN and CDR2 is SYDVKM in the germline V gene. The V gene lost 2 bases and the J gene lost 4 bases, with 11 bases spanning the gap.

The rearrangement joins TRBV15 to TRBJ2-7; D unresolved. CDR3 length: 14 amino acids. The ends were cut back, 0 bases at V and 4 bases at J, with 10 bases in the middle. Germline values: CDR1 LNHNV, CDR2 YYDKDF (reference sequence). CDR3 sequence: CATSRDTVTYEQYF. CDR3 sequence (DNA): TGTGCCACCAGCAGAGATACGGTGACATACGAGCAGTACTTC.

This clone was seen only a few times. J is TRBJ1-2 and V is TRBV18; TRBD1 aligns across 12 bases. V lost 2 bases, J lost 8 bases, and 12 bases stayed unmatched. This CDR3 region has 17 residues. The V gene's germline CDR1 is KGHSH and CDR2 LQKENI. CDR3 loop: CASSPLGQGASIIGYTF. CDR3 nucleotides: TGTGCCAGCTCACCATTGGGACAGGGGGCCTCAATAATCGGCTACACCTTC.

With regard to this clone: The junction departs from the called germline gene at one end, perhaps through a read error. The V and J genes are TRBV7-2 and TRBJ2-3; D may match TRBD1 or TRBD2 (5 bases each). The CDR3 is made up of 11 amino acids. Germline V gives CDR1 SGHTA, CDR2 FQGNSA. The CDR3: CASSLVVGPIF. The CDR3 DNA is TGTGCCAGCAGCTTAGTTGTGGGACCCATCTTT.

This chain connects TRBV18 to TRBJ2-1; 8 positions match TRBD2. V lost 6 bases, J lost 7 bases, and 8 bases stayed unmatched. CDR3 length: 14 amino acids. Per the germline V gene, CDR1 is KGHSH and CDR2 is LQKENI. The CDR3 loop is CASSPGGSLNEQFF. As DNA, the CDR3 is TGTGCCAGCTCCCCGGGGGGGAGTTTGAATGAGCAGTTCTTC.

In DNA, the CDR3 is TGTGCCAGTAGGACAGGGATTTTTGGCAATCAGCCCCAGCATTTT. Translated: CASRTGIFGNQPQHF. V gene TRBV19 combines with J gene TRBJ1-5; TRBD1 matches 7 bases. This CDR3 spans 15 amino acids. With V trimmed by 6 bases and J by 2 bases, 7 bases remained unmatched. Per germline, CDR1 LNHDA and CDR2 SQIVND (reference sequence).